This T cell receptor beta chain was identified in a study of blood T cell repertoires in COVID-19. The V end lost 2 bases, the J end lost 11 bases, and 11 bases lay between the germline ends. CDR3 length equals 11 residues. Germline loops: CDR1 SQVTM, CDR2 ANQGSEA. Profiled with immunoSEQ multiplex PCR; TCRdb holds only in-frame clones, not every one. The data contain approximately 200,000 clones, roughly 80% of them seen just once; the ten biggest clones take up 5.1%. Sequenced input: peripheral blood. This TCR came from a woman in her fifties or sixties who had recovered from COVID-19. The rearrangement uses TRBV29-1 and TRBJ2-3, with D possibly matching TRBD2 (5 bases). The CDR3 DNA is TGCAGCGTTGAACGGGATTCTAAGCAGTATTTT. Protein: CSVERDSKQYF.